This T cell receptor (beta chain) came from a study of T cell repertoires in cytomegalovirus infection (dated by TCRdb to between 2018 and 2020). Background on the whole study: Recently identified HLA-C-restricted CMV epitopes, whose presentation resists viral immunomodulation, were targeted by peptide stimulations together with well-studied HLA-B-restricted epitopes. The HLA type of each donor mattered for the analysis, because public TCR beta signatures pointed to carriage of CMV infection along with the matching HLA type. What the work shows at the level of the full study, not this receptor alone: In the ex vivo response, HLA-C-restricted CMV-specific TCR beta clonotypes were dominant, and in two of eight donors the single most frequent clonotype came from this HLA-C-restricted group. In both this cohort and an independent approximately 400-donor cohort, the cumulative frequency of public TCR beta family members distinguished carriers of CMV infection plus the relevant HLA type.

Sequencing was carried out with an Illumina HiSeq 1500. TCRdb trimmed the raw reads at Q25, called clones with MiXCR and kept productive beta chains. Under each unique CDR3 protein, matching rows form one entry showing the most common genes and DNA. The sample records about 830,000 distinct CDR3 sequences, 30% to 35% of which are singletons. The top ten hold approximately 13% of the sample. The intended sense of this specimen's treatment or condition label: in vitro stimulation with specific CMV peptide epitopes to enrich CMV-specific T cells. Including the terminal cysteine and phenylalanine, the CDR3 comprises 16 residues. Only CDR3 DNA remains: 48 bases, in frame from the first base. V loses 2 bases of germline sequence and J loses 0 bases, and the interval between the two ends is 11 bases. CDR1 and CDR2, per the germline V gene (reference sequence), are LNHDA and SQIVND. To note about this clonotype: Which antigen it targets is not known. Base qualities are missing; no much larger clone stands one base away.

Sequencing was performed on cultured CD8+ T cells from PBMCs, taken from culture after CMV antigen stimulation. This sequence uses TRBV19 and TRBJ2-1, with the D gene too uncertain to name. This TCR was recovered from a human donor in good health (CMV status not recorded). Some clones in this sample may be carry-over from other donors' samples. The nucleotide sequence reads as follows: TGTGCCAGTAGTATAAGTGACACAAGCTCCTACAATGAGCAGTTCTTC. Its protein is CASSISDTSSYNEQFF. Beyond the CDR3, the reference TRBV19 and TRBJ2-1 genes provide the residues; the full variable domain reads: DGGITQSPKYLFRKEGQNVTLSCEQNLNHDAMYWYRQDPGQGLRLIYYSQIVNDFQKGDIAEGYSVSREKKESFPLTVTSAQKNPTAFYLCASSISDTSSYNEQFFGPGTRLTVL.